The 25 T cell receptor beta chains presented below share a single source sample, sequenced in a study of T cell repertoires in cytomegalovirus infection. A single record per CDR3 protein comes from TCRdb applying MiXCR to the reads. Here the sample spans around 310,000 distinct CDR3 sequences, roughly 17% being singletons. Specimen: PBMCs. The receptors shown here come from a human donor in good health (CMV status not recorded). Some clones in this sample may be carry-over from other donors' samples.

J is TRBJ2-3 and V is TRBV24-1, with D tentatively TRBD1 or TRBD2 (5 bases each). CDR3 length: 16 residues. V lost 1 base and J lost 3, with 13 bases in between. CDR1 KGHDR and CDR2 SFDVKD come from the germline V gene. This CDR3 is CATSDFGGTETDTQYF. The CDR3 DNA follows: TGTGCCACCAGTGATTTTGGGGGAACAGAAACAGATACGCAGTATTTT.

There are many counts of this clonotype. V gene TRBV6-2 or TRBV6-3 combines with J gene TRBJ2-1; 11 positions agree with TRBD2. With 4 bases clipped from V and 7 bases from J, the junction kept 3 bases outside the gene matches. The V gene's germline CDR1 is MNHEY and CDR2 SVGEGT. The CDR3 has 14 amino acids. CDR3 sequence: CASSLASGGNEQFF. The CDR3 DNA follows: TGTGCCAGCAGTTTGGCTAGCGGGGGGAATGAGCAGTTCTTC.

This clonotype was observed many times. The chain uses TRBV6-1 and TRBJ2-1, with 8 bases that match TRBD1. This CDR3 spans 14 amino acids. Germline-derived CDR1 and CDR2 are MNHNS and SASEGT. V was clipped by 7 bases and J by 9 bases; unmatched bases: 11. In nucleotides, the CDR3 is TGTGCCAGCATCCCAGGGGGCCTGTACGGTGAGCAGTTCTTC. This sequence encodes CASIPGGLYGEQFF.

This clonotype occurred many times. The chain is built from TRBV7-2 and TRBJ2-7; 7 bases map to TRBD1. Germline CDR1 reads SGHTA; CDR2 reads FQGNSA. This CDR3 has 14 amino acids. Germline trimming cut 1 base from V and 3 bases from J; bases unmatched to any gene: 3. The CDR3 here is CASSLGGTDYEQYF. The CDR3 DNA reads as TGTGCCAGCAGCTTAGGGGGGACAGACTACGAGCAGTACTTC.

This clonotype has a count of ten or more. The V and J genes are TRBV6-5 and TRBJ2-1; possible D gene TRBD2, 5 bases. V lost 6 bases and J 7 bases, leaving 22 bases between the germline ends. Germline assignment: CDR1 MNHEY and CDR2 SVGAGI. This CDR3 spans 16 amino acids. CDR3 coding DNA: TGTGCCAGCAGCCCCCGACTACCCCCTCGACTTAATGAGCAGTTCTTC. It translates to CASSPRLPPRLNEQFF.

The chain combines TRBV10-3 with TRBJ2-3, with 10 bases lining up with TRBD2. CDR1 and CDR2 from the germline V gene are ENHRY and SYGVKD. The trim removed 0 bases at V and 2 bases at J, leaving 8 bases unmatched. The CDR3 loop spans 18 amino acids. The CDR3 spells CAISESSGLAALTDTQYF. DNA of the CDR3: TGTGCCATCAGTGAGTCAAGCGGACTAGCGGCCCTCACAGATACGCAGTATTTT.

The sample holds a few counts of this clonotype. The CDR3 loop reads CASTIGGSGYGYTF. The CDR3 nucleotides are TGTGCCAGCACCATAGGCGGTTCCGGCTATGGCTACACCTTC. This chain joins TRBV28 and TRBJ1-2; no firm D call. This CDR3 contains 14 residues. V was clipped by 7 bases and J by 4 bases, with 16 bases between them. The V gene's germline CDR1 is MDHEN and CDR2 SYDVKM.

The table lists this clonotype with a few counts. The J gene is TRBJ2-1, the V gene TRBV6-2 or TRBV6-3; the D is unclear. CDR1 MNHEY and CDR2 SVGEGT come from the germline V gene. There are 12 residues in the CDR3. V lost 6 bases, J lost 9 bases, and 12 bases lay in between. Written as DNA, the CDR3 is TGTGCCAGCAGCGACGGGCGAGGTGAGCAGTTCTTC. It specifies CASSDGRGEQFF.

For the CDR3, the DNA is TGTGCCAGCAGCGTAGATCTAGCGGGGGCCCACAATGAGCAGTTCTTC. Translating it yields CASSVDLAGAHNEQFF. The chain employs TRBV9 and TRBJ2-1, with 10 positions matching TRBD2. Germline trimming cut 0 bases from V and 5 bases from J; bases unmatched to any gene: 5. The CDR3 has 16 residues. Germline V lookup: CDR1 SGDLS, CDR2 YYNGEE.

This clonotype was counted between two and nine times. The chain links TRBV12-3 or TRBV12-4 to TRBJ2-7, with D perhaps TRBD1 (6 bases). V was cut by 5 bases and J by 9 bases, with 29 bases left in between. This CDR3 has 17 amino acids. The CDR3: CASSPRSGGQTVAGQYF. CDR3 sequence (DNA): TGTGCCAGCAGTCCAAGGAGTGGGGGACAAACCGTGGCCGGGCAGTACTTC.

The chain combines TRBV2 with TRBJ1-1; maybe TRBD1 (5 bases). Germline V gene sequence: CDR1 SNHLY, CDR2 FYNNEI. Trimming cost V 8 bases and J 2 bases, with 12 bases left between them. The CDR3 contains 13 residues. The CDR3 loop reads CASGAVGNTEAFF. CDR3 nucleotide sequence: TGTGCCAGCGGGGCGGTTGGAAACACTGAAGCTTTCTTT.

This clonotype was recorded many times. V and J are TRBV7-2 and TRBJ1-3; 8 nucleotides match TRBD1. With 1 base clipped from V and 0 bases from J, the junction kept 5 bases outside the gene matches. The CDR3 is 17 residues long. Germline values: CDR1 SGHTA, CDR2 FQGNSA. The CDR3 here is CASSLDGTGTSGNTIYF. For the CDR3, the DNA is TGTGCCAGCAGCTTAGACGGGACAGGTACCTCTGGAAACACCATATATTTT.

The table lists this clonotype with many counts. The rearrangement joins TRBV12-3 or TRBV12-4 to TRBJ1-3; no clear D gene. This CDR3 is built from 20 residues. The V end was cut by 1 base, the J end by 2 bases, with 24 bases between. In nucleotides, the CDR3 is TGTGCCAGCAGTTTAGTCGTCAGCAGACTGGTCCCTGGGCCTGGAAACACCATATATTTT. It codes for CASSLVVSRLVPGPGNTIYF.

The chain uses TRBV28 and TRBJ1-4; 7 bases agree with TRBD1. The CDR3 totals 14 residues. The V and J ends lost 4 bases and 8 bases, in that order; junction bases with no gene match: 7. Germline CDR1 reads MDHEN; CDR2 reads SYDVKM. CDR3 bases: TGTGCCAGCAGTTCAGGGGACAGTAACGAAAAACTGTTTTTT. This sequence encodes CASSSGDSNEKLFF.

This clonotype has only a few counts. Here the CDR3 DNA reads TGCAGTGCCAGGTCAACGTACTCTGGGGCCAACGTCCTGACTTTC. This codes for CSARSTYSGANVLTF. The V gene is TRBV20-1, the J gene TRBJ2-6; D is unclear. The CDR3 consists of 15 residues. The V end was cut by 6 bases, the J end by 0 bases, with 12 bases between. Per the germline V gene, CDR1 is DFQATT and CDR2 is SNEGSKA (reference sequence).

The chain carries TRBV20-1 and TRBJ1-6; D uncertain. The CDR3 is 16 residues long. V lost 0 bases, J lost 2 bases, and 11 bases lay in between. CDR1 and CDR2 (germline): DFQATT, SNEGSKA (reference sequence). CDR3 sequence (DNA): TGCAGTGCTAGAGATCGGGCAGGCGCCTATAATTCACCCCTCCACTTT. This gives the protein CSARDRAGAYNSPLHF.

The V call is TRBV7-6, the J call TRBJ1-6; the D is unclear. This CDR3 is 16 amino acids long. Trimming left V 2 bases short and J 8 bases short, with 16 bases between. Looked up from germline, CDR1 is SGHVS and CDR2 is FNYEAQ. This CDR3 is CASSLSPGDTDSPLHF. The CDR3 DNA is TGTGCCAGCAGCTTATCTCCTGGGGATACGGATTCACCCCTCCACTTT.

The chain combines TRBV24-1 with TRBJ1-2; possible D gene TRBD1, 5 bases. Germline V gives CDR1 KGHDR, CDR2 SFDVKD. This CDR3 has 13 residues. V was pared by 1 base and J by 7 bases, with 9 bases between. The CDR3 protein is CATSDFQGTGYTF. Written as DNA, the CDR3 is TGTGCCACCAGTGATTTTCAGGGAACTGGCTACACCTTC.

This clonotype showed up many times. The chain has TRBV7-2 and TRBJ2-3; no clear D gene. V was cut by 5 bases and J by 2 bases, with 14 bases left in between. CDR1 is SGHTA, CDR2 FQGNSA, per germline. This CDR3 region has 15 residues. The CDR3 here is CASSPSYLNTDTQYF. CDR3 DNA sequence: TGTGCCAGCAGCCCCTCTTACTTAAACACAGATACGCAGTATTTT.

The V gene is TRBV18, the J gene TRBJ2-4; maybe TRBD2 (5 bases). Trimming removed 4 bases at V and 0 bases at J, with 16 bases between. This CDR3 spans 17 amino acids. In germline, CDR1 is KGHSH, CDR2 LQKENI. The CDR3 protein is CASSQGGDSLAKNIQYF. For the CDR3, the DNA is TGTGCCAGCTCACAAGGAGGCGACTCCCTAGCCAAAAACATTCAGTACTTC.

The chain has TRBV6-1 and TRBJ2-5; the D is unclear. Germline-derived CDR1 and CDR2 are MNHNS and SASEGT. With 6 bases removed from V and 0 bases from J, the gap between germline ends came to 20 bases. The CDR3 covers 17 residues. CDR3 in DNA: TGTGCCAGCAGCAAGTCGGTAGGCAGAGAGTACCAAGAGACCCAGTACTTC. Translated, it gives CASSKSVGREYQETQYF.

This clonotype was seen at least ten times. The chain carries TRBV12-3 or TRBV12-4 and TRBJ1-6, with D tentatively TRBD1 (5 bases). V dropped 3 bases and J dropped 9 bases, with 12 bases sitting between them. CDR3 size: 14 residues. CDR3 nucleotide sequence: TGTGCCAGCAGTTTCCAGGGTTTAGGTTCACCCCTCCACTTT. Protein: CASSFQGLGSPLHF.

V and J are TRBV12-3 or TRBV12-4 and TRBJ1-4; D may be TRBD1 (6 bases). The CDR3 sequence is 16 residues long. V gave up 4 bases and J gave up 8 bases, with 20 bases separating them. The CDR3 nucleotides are TGTGCCAGCAGTTCCCTTCTCCCGGGGGCGAGAGAAAAACTGTTTTTT. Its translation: CASSSLLPGAREKLFF.

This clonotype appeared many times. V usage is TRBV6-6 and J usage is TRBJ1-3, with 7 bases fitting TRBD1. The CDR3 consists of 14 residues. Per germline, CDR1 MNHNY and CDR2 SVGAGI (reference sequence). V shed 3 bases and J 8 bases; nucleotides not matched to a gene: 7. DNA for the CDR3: TGTGCCAGCAGTTATGGGACAGCAGGACACACCATATATTTT. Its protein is CASSYGTAGHTIYF.

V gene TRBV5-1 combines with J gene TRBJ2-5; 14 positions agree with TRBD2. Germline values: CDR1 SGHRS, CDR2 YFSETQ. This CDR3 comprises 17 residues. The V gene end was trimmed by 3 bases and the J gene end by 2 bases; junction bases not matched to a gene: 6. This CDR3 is CASSSGLAGALQETQYF. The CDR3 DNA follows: TGCGCCAGCAGCTCGGGACTAGCGGGGGCATTACAAGAGACCCAGTACTTC.